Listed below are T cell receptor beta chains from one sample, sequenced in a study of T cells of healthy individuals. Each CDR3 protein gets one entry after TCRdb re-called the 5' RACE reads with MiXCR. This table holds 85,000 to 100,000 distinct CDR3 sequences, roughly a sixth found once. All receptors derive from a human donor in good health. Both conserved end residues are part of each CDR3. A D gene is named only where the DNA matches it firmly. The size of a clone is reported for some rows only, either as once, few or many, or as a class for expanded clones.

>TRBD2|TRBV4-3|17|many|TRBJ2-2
CASSLGLTSGYTGELFF
TGCGCCAGCAGCCTGGGATTGACTAGCGGGTACACCGGGGAGCTGTTTTTT
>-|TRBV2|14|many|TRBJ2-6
CASSDRSGANVLTF
TGTGCCAGCAGTGATCGGTCTGGGGCCAACGTCCTGACTTTC
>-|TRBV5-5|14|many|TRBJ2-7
CASSLDVTAYEQYF
TGTGCCAGCAGCTTGGATGTTACAGCCTACGAGCAGTACTTC
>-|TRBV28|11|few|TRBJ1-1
CASTSNTEAFF
TGTGCCAGCACTTCGAACACTGAAGCTTTCTTT
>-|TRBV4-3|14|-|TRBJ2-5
CASSQDTAGETQYF
TGCGCCAGCAGCCAAGATACCGCAGGGGAGACCCAGTACTTC
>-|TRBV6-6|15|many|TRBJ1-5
CASRGAVKSNQPQHF
TGTGCCAGCCGGGGGGCGGTGAAAAGCAATCAGCCCCAGCATTTT
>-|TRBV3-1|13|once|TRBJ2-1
CASSKGARGEQFF
TGTGCCAGCAGCAAGGGGGCGCGGGGTGAGCAGTTCTTC
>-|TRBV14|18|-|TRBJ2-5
CASSQEGLGIGMEETQYF
TGTGCCAGCAGCCAAGAGGGGCTGGGAATAGGAATGGAAGAGACCCAGTACTTC
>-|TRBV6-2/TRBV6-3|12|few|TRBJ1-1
CASRPGVTEAFF
TGTGCCAGCAGACCCGGGGTAACTGAAGCTTTCTTT
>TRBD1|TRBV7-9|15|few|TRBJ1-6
CASSLNRGPLSPLHF
TGTGCCAGCAGCTTAAACAGGGGGCCTCTTTCACCCCTCCACTTT
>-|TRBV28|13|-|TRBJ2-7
CASSLVSVYEQYF
TGTGCCAGCAGTTTAGTAAGCGTCTACGAGCAGTACTTC
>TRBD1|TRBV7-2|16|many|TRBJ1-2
CASSYDRAVVPYGYTF
TGTGCCAGCAGCTACGACAGGGCGGTTGTCCCCTATGGCTACACCTTC
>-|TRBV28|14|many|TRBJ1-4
CASSRRGGDEKLFF
TGTGCCAGCAGTCGAAGGGGAGGCGATGAAAAACTGTTTTTT
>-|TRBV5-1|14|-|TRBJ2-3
CASKERVSTDTQYF
TGCGCCAGCAAGGAGCGGGTGAGCACAGATACGCAGTATTTT
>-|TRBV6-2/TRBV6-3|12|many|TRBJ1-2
CASSISALGYTF
TGTGCCAGCAGTATTTCAGCGCTCGGCTACACCTTC
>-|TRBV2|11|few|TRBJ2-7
CATSAGYEQYF
TGTGCCACCTCCGCGGGGTACGAGCAGTACTTC
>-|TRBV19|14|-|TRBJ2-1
CASSIRGPYNEQFF
TGTGCCAGTAGTATTAGGGGACCCTACAATGAGCAGTTCTTC
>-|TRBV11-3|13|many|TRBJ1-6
CASSLGLRTPLHF
TGTGCCAGCAGTTTGGGATTAAGGACACCCCTCCACTTT
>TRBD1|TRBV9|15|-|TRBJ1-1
CASSVGTGGGLEAFF
TGTGCCAGCAGCGTCGGGACAGGAGGGGGACTTGAAGCTTTCTTT
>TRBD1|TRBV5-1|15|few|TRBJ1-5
CASSIQGSSNQPQHF
TGCGCCAGCAGCATACAGGGGTCTAGCAATCAGCCCCAGCATTTT
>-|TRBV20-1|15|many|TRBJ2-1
CSARDWGRVGSEQFF
TGCAGTGCTAGAGATTGGGGCAGGGTAGGGAGTGAGCAGTTCTTC
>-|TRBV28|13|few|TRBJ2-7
CASSLRDLGEQYF
TGTGCCAGCAGTTTAAGGGACTTAGGCGAGCAGTACTTC
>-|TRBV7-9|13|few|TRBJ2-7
CASSLMVLGEQYF
TGTGCCAGCAGCTTAATGGTTCTAGGGGAGCAGTACTTC
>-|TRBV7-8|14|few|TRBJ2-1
CASSLDPLLNEQFF
TGTGCCAGCAGCTTGGACCCTCTACTGAATGAGCAGTTCTTC
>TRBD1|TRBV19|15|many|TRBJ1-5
CASTMDRTSNQPQHF
TGTGCCAGTACCATGGACAGGACGAGCAATCAGCCCCAGCATTTT
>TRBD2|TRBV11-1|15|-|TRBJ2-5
CASSFAGGLQETQYF
TGTGCCAGCAGCTTTGCGGGAGGCCTTCAAGAGACCCAGTACTTC
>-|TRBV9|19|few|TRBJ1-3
CASSVDTGSPGPPGNTIYF
TGTGCCAGCAGCGTAGATACAGGATCCCCGGGCCCTCCTGGAAACACCATATATTTT
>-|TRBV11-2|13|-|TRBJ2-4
CASRGLAKNIQYF
TGTGCCAGCAGAGGATTAGCCAAAAACATTCAGTACTTC
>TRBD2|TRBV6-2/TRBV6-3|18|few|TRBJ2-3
CASSSRLAGAIGPDTQYF
TGTGCCAGCAGCTCCAGACTAGCGGGGGCTATCGGGCCAGATACGCAGTATTTT
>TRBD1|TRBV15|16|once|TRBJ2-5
CATSRRQGLGQETQYF
TGTGCCACCAGCAGAAGACAGGGGCTGGGCCAAGAGACCCAGTACTTC
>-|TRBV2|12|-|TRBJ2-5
CASSESGGTQYF
TGTGCCAGCAGTGAGTCTGGGGGGACCCAGTACTTC
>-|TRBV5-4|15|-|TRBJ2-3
CASSLKARVADTQYF
TGTGCCAGCAGCTTGAAGGCTAGGGTCGCAGATACGCAGTATTTT
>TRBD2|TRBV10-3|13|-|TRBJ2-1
CANSGLAGGEQFF
TGTGCCAACTCTGGACTAGCGGGGGGTGAGCAGTTCTTC
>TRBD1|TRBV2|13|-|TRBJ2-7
CASSVLGQAEQYF
TGTGCCAGCAGTGTCCTAGGACAGGCCGAGCAGTACTTC
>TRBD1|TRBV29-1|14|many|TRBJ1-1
CTSTGANMNTEAFF
TGCACTTCGACAGGGGCAAATATGAACACTGAAGCTTTCTTT
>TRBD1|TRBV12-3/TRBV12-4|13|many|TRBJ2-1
CASSPDRVAWQFF
TGTGCCAGCAGCCCCGACAGGGTTGCCTGGCAGTTCTTC
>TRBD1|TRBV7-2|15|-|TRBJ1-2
CASSARTGINYGYTF
TGTGCCAGCAGCGCAAGGACAGGAATAAACTATGGCTACACCTTC
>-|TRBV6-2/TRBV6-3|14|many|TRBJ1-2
CASSPNRESGGYTF
TGTGCCAGCAGTCCCAACAGGGAATCAGGTGGCTACACCTTC
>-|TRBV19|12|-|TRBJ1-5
CASSVGEQPQHF
TGTGCCAGTAGTGTGGGAGAACAGCCCCAGCATTTT
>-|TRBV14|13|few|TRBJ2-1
CASSQNQSPQQVF
TGTGCCAGCAGCCAAAATCAATCTCCCCAGCAGGTCTTC
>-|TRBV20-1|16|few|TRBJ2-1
CSEWGDGPTPSNEQFF
TGCAGTGAGTGGGGAGATGGGCCTACGCCCTCCAATGAGCAGTTCTTC
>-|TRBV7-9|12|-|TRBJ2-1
CASSRSQDEQFF
TGTGCCAGCAGTCGCTCACAGGATGAGCAGTTCTTC
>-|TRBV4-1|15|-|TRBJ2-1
CASSSIKGQRNEQFF
TGCGCCAGCAGCTCCATAAAAGGCCAACGCAATGAGCAGTTCTTC
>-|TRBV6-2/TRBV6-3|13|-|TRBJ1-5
CASSYEVQQPQHF
TGTGCCAGCAGTTACGAGGTACAGCAGCCCCAGCATTTT
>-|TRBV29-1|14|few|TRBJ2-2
CSVGFRVGAGELFF
TGCAGCGTTGGGTTCAGGGTAGGGGCCGGGGAGCTGTTTTTT
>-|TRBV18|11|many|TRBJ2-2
CASSPSGELFF
TGTGCCAGCTCACCTTCCGGGGAGCTGTTTTTT
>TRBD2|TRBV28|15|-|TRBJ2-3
CASRSAGVGTDTQYF
TGTGCCAGCAGGTCAGCGGGAGTAGGGACAGATACGCAGTATTTT
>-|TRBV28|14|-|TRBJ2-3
CASSRLRGGDTQYF
TGTGCCAGCAGCCGCTTGAGGGGTGGGGATACGCAGTATTTT
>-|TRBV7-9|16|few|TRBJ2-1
CASSPPGGISYNEQFF
TGTGCCAGCAGCCCCCCGGGCGGAATCTCCTACAATGAGCAGTTCTTC
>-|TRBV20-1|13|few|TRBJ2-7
CSASQFPRYGQYF
TGCAGTGCGTCTCAATTCCCCCGTTACGGGCAGTACTTC
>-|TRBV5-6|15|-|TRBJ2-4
CASSLLRLAKNIQYF
TGTGCCAGCAGCTTGCTACGGTTAGCCAAAAACATTCAGTACTTC
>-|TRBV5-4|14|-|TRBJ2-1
CAGSLGRGINEQFF
TGTGCCGGCAGCTTGGGACGGGGTATCAATGAGCAGTTCTTC
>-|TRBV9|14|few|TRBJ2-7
CASSFTGSFYEQYF
TGTGCCAGCAGCTTTACAGGGAGCTTCTACGAGCAGTACTTC